The present entry profiles one T cell receptor (beta chain) with its context. This record belongs to a study of blood T cell repertoires in COVID-19. Study-wide context: Researchers got acute and convalescent COVID-19 samples from the United States, Italy and Spain. T cells, B-cell-depleted T cells, or PBMCs supplied cDNA or gDNA.

Patients of the Seattle cohort, enrolled during active infection, were followed longitudinally. Per germline, CDR1 MNHNY and CDR2 SVGAGI (reference sequence). The CDR3 contains 13 residues. V gave up 11 bases and J gave up 7 bases; unmatched junction bases: 10. Authors' data handling: Reference gene primer amplification yielded estimated nucleated cell counts. Here immunoSEQ multiplex PCR was the method, and the copy in TCRdb shows in-frame clones only, minus some. V and J calls and clone size are copied from that table; D and trimming were computed from the DNA. This sample has about 80,000 clones, with 70% to 90% found just once.

This receptor was obtained from a man aged 50 to 59 with COVID-19, enrolled during active disease. Sequenced: peripheral blood. This chain uses TRBV6-6 with TRBJ2-1, with 8 bases matching TRBD1. The CDR3 reads CAARGQGVNEQFF. DNA for the CDR3: TGTGCCGCCCGAGGACAGGGCGTAAATGAGCAGTTCTTC.